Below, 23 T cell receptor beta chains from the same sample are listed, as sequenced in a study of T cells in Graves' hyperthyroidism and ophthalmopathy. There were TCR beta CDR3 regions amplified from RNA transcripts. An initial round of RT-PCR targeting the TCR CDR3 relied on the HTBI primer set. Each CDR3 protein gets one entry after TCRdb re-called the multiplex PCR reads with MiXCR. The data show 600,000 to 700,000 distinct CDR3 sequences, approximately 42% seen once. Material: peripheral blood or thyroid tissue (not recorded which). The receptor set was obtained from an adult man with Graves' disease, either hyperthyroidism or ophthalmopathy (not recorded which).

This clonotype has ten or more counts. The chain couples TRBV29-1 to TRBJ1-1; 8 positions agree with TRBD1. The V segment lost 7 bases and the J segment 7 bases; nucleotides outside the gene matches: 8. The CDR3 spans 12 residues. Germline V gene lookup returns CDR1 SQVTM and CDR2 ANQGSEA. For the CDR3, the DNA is TGCAGCGATACGGACAGGGCGGGTGAAGCTTTCTTT. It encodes CSDTDRAGEAFF.

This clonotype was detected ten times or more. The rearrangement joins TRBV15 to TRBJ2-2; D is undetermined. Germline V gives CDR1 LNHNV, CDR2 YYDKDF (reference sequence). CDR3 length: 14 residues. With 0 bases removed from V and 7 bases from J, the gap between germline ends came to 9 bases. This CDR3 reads CATSRDVPGGELFF. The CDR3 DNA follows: TGTGCCACCAGCAGAGATGTTCCAGGCGGGGAGCTGTTTTTT.

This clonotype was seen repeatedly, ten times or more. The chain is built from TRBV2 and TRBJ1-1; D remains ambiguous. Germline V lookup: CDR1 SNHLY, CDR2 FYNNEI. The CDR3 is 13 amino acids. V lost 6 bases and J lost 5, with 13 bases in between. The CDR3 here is CASRLSLGTEAFF. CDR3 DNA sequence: TGTGCCAGCAGACTTTCTCTCGGGACTGAAGCTTTCTTT. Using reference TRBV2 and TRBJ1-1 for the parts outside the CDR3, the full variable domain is EPEVTQTPSHQVTQMGQEVILRCVPISNHLYFYWYRQILGQKVEFLVSFYNNEISEKSEIFDDQFSVERPDGSNFTLKIRSTKLEDSAMYFCASRLSLGTEAFFGQGTRLTVV.

The CDR3 nucleotides read TGTGCCAGGAGCGGACAGGGGGTCGGTTCACCCCTCCACTTT. Its protein is CARSGQGVGSPLHF. The chain employs TRBV2 and TRBJ1-6; 10 bases are a match to TRBD1. Germline V gives CDR1 SNHLY, CDR2 FYNNEI. This CDR3 has 14 amino acids. Unmatched junction bases numbered 8, after V lost 9 bases and J lost 9 bases.

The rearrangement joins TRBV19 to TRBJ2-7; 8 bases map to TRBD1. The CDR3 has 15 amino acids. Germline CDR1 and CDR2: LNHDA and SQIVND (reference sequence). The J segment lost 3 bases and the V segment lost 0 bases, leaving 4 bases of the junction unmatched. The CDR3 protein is CASSIEGGTGYEQYF. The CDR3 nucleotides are TGTGCCAGTAGTATAGAAGGAGGGACAGGCTACGAGCAGTACTTC.

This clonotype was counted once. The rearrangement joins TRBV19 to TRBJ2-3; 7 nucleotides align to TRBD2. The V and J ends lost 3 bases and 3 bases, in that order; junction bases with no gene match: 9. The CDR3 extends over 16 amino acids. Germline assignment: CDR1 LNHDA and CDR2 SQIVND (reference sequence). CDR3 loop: CASSMGGGRPTDTQYF. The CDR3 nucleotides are TGTGCCAGTAGTATGGGCGGCGGGAGACCTACAGATACGCAGTATTTT.

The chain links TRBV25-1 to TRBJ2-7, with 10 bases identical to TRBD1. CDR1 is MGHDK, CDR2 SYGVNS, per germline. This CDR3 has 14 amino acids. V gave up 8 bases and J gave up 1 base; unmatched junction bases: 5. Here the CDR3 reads CASLGQGTSYEQYF. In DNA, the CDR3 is TGTGCCAGCTTGGGACAGGGGACATCCTACGAGCAGTACTTC.

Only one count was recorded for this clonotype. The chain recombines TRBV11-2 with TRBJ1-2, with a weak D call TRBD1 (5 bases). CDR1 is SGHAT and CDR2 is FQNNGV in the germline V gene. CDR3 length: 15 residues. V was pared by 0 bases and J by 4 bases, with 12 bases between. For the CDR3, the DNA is TGTGCCAGCAGCTTAGAAGGGGCAGTCGCCTATGGCTACACCTTC. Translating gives CASSLEGAVAYGYTF.

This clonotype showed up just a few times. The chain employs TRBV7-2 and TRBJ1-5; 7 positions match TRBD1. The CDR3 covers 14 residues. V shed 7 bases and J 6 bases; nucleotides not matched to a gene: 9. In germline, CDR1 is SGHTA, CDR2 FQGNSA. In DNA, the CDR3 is TGTGCCAGCATCCGGGACAGAGGGACTCAGCCCCAGCATTTT. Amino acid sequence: CASIRDRGTQPQHF.

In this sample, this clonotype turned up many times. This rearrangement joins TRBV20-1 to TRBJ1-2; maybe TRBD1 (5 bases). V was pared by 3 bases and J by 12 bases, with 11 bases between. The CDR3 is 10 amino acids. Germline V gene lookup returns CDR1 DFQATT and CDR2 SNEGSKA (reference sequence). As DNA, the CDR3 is TGCAGTGCTAGCGAGGGGCTGGACACCTTC. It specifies CSASEGLDTF.

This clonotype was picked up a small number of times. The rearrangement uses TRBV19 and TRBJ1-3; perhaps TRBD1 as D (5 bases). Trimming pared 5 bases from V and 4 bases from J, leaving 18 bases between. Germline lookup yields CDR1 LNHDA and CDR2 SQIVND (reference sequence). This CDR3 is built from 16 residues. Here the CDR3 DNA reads TGTGCCAGTAGTCTCCTCCTACAGGCATCGGGAAACACCATATATTTT. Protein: CASSLLLQASGNTIYF.

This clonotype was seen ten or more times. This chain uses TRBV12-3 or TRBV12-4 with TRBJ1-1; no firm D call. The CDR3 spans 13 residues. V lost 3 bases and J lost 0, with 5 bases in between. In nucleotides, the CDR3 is TGTGCCAGCAGTTTCGAGTTGAACACTGAAGCTTTCTTT. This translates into CASSFELNTEAFF.

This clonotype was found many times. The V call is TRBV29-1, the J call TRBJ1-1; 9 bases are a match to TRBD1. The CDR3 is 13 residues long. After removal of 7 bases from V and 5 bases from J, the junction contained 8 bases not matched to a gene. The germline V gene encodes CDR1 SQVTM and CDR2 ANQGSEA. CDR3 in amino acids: CSAQGGTGTEAFF. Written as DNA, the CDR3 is TGCAGCGCACAAGGGGGGACAGGGACTGAAGCTTTCTTT.

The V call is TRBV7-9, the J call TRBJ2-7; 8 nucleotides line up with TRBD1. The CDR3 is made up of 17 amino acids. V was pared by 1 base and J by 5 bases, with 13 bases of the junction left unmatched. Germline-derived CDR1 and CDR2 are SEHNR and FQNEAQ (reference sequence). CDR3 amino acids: CASSLDHRDRRKDEQYF. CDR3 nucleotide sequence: TGTGCCAGCAGCTTAGATCATCGGGACAGGCGGAAGGACGAGCAGTACTTC.

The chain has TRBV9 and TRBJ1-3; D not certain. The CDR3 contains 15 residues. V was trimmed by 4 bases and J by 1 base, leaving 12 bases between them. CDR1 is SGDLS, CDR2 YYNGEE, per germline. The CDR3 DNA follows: TGTGCCAGCAGCCCCCACCAGACGTCTGGAAACACCATATATTTT. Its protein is CASSPHQTSGNTIYF.

The DNA of the CDR3 is TGTGCCAGCAGCTCGGCCTTAAAATTTCAGGGTTTCCAAGAGACCCAGTACTTC. It encodes CASSSALKFQGFQETQYF. This chain links TRBV7-9 with TRBJ2-5, with D possibly TRBD1 on 5 matching bases. Germline V gives CDR1 SEHNR, CDR2 FQNEAQ (reference sequence). Trimming shortened V by 4 bases and J by 1 base, and 22 bases separated the two germline ends. This CDR3 has 18 amino acids.

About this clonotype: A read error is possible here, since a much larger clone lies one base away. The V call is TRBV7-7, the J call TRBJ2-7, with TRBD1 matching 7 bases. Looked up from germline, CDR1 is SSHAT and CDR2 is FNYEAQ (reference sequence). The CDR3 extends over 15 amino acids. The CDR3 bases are TGTGCTAGCAGCTTACTTCCAGGGGGTTCCTGCGAGCAGTACTTC. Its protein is CASSLLPGGSCEQYF.

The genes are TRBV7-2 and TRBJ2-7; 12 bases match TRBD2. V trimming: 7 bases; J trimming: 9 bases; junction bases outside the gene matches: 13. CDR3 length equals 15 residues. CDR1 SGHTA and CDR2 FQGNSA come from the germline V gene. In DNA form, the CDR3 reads TGTGCCAGCAACGAAGGAACTAGCGGGGGGCCTCGGCAGTACTTC. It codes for CASNEGTSGGPRQYF.

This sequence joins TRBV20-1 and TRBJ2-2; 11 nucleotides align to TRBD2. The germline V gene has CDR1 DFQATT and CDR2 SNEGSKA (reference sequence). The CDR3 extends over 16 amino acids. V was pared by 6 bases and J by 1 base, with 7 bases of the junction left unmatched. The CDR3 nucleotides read TGCAGTGCGGGGGGACTAGCGGACTGGAACACCGGGGAGCTGTTTTTT. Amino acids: CSAGGLADWNTGELFF.

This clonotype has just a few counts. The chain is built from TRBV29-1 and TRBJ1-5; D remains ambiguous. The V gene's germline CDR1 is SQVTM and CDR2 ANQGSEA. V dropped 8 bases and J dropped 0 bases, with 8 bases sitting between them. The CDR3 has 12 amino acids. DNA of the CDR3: TGCAGCCCCGACGATAGCAATCAGCCCCAGCATTTT. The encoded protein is CSPDDSNQPQHF.

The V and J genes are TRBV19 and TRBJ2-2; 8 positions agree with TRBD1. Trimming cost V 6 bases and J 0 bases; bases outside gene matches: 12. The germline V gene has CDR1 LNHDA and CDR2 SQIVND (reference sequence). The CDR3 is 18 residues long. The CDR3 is CASRLTGDFNANTGELFF. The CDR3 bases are TGTGCCAGTAGGCTGACAGGGGACTTTAACGCGAACACCGGGGAGCTGTTTTTT.

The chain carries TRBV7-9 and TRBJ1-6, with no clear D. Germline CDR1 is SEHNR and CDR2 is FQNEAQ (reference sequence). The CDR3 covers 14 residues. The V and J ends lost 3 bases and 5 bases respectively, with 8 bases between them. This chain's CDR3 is CASSLVADNSPLHF. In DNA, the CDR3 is TGTGCCAGCAGCTTGGTGGCAGATAATTCACCCCTCCACTTT.

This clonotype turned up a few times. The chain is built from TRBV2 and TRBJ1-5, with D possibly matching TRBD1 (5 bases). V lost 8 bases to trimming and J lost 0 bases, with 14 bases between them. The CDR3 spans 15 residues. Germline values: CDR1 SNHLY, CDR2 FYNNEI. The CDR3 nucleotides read TGTGCCAGCGTGGGGGACTGGAATAGCAATCAGCCCCAGCATTTT. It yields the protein CASVGDWNSNQPQHF. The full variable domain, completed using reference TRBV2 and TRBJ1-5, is EPEVTQTPSHQVTQMGQEVILRCVPISNHLYFYWYRQILGQKVEFLVSFYNNEISEKSEIFDDQFSVERPDGSNFTLKIRSTKLEDSAMYFCASVGDWNSNQPQHFGDGTRLSIL.